The 29 T cell receptor beta chains below all came from one sample that was sequenced in a study of blood T cell repertoires in COVID-19. Profiling relied on immunoSEQ multiplex PCR, and the TCRdb table lists in-frame clones only, not all of them. The sample has some 120,000 clones; approximately 74% are singletons. The sample taken for sequencing was peripheral blood. The receptors stem from an elderly man with COVID-19, enrolled during active disease.

This chain joins TRBV28 and TRBJ1-5; D might be TRBD1 (6 bases). The V and J ends lost 7 bases and 5 bases respectively, with 15 bases between them. The CDR3 runs 14 residues. Germline V gives CDR1 MDHEN, CDR2 SYDVKM. The CDR3 reads CASTPAQGDQPQHF. The CDR3 nucleotides read TGTGCCAGCACCCCTGCACAGGGAGATCAGCCCCAGCATTTT.

The chain carries TRBV19 and TRBJ2-1; 10 bases map to TRBD2. In germline, CDR1 is LNHDA, CDR2 SQIVND (reference sequence). V lost 4 bases to trimming and J lost 5 bases; unmatched junction nucleotides: 2. The CDR3 length is 14 residues. The CDR3 DNA follows: TGTGCCAGTAGTACAGGACTAGCGGACAATGAGCAGTTCTTC. This translates into CASSTGLADNEQFF.

The chain joins TRBV9 to TRBJ1-6; 8 nucleotides align to TRBD1. Trimming took 3 bases from V and 1 from J; bases not matched to a gene: 9. CDR1 and CDR2 (germline): SGDLS, YYNGEE. This CDR3 is 18 amino acids long. The CDR3 region is CASSDPRQGSSYNSPLHF. CDR3 DNA sequence: TGTGCCAGCAGCGACCCCCGACAGGGGAGTTCCTATAATTCACCCCTCCACTTT.

This chain joins TRBV5-4 and TRBJ2-3; D not certain. Germline CDR1 and CDR2: SGHNT and YYREEE (reference sequence). Trimming removed 1 base at V and 6 bases at J, with 12 bases between. The CDR3 consists of 14 residues. The CDR3 nucleotides are TGTGCCAGCAGCTTGTACGCAGTCGGGGATACGCAGTATTTT. Its protein is CASSLYAVGDTQYF. Looking up the rest from reference TRBV5-4 and TRBJ2-3 gives the full variable domain: ETGVTQSPTHLIKTRGQQVTLRCSSQSGHNTVSWYQQALGQGPQFIFQYYREEENGRGNFPPRFSGLQFPNYSSELNVNALELDDSALYLCASSLYAVGDTQYFGPGTRLTVL.

This chain connects TRBV5-1 to TRBJ2-3; 10 bases line up with TRBD2. CDR3 size: 17 residues. Germline-derived CDR1 and CDR2 are SGHRS and YFSETQ. After removal of 7 bases from V and 1 base from J, the junction contained 12 bases not matched to a gene. CDR3 DNA: TGCGCCAGCGGCGCAGCGGGAGGGTCCTACCGCACAGATACGCAGTATTTT. The encoded protein is CASGAAGGSYRTDTQYF.

The rearrangement links TRBV5-1 to TRBJ2-2, with a weak D call TRBD2 (6 bases). The ends were cut back, 5 bases at V and 4 bases at J, with 12 bases in the middle. The CDR3 length is 14 residues. Germline-derived CDR1 and CDR2 are SGHRS and YFSETQ. The CDR3 here is CASRVSGATGELFF. The CDR3, as DNA: TGCGCCAGCAGGGTTAGCGGAGCCACCGGGGAGCTGTTTTTT.

The table lists this clone with a few counts. The chain combines TRBV2 with TRBJ2-7; possibly TRBD2 for D (5 bases). Deletions cut 8 bases from V and 2 bases from J, with 19 bases between. CDR1 and CDR2 from the germline V gene are SNHLY and FYNNEI. The CDR3 length is 15 residues. DNA for the CDR3: TGTGCCAGCCTTAGTGCAGTGCTAGCCCCCTACGAGCAGTACTTC. This codes for CASLSAVLAPYEQYF.

The chain employs TRBV6-5 and TRBJ2-7; maybe TRBD1 (5 bases). The CDR3 covers 15 residues. CDR1 and CDR2 (germline): MNHEY, SVGAGI. V lost 5 bases, J lost 2 bases, and 16 bases lay in between. CDR3 nucleotide sequence: TGTGCCAGCAGTCCTCGGACATCGAACGCCTACGAGCAGTACTTC. Protein sequence: CASSPRTSNAYEQYF.

The chain has TRBV9 and TRBJ1-3; 7 bases are shared with TRBD1. The CDR3 contains 16 residues. Germline CDR1 reads SGDLS; CDR2 reads YYNGEE. Trimming cost V 2 bases and J 7 bases; bases outside gene matches: 12. This CDR3 is CASSVSGGTNQNTIYF. The CDR3, as DNA: TGTGCCAGCAGCGTTTCAGGGGGTACGAACCAGAACACCATATATTTT.

V is TRBV9 and J is TRBJ2-5; no firm D call. V was cut by 0 bases and J by 4 bases, with 16 bases left in between. Germline-derived CDR1 and CDR2 are SGDLS and YYNGEE. The CDR3 is made up of 16 amino acids. CDR3 nucleotide sequence: TGTGCCAGCAGCGTAGGCGCCATTTTGCACAGAGAGACCCAGTACTTC. This codes for CASSVGAILHRETQYF.

The table lists this clone with a few counts. This sequence joins TRBV6-5 and TRBJ1-1, with TRBD1 matching 8 bases. V dropped 8 bases and J dropped 6; count of bases not matched to a gene: 8. In germline, CDR1 is MNHEY, CDR2 SVGAGI. The CDR3 runs 13 residues. The CDR3 bases are TGTGCCAGCGAAGTTTCAGGGGGCTCTGAAGCTTTCTTT. Amino acid sequence: CASEVSGGSEAFF.

The rearrangement uses TRBV2 and TRBJ1-5, with D tentatively TRBD1 (5 bases). CDR3 length: 15 residues. V lost 3 bases and J lost 0, with 9 bases in between. Germline CDR1 reads SNHLY; CDR2 reads FYNNEI. Written as DNA, the CDR3 is TGTGCCAGCAGTGAGACAGAGTATAGCAATCAGCCCCAGCATTTT. It translates to CASSETEYSNQPQHF.

The V call is TRBV7-2, the J call TRBJ2-3, with D tentatively TRBD1 (5 bases). V was pared by 5 bases and J by 2 bases, with 11 bases between. This CDR3 contains 14 residues. Germline CDR1 reads SGHTA; CDR2 reads FQGNSA. The CDR3 here is CASSQDKYTDTQYF. DNA for the CDR3: TGTGCCAGCAGCCAGGACAAATACACAGATACGCAGTATTTT.

This sequence joins TRBV19 and TRBJ1-1; 7 nucleotides align to TRBD1. This CDR3 has 14 residues. The trim removed 3 bases at V and 2 bases at J, leaving 3 bases unmatched. The germline V gene encodes CDR1 LNHDA and CDR2 SQIVND (reference sequence). The CDR3 protein is CASSIQGGNTEAFF. CDR3 sequence (DNA): TGTGCCAGTAGTATTCAGGGGGGTAACACTGAAGCTTTCTTT.

The rearrangement joins TRBV28 to TRBJ1-3, with D perhaps matching TRBD1 (6 bases). With 1 base removed from V and 3 bases from J, the gap between germline ends came to 16 bases. This CDR3 spans 17 amino acids. Germline V gives CDR1 MDHEN, CDR2 SYDVKM. CDR3 region: CASSLSTGGKFGNTIYF. The DNA of the CDR3 is TGTGCCAGCAGTTTATCGACTGGGGGCAAGTTTGGAAACACCATATATTTT.

J is TRBJ2-4 and V is TRBV18; D remains ambiguous. V lost 0 bases and J 0 bases, leaving 6 bases between the germline ends. The CDR3 consists of 15 residues. CDR1 KGHSH and CDR2 LQKENI come from the germline V gene. CDR3 in DNA: TGTGCCAGCTCACCACCGTCGGTAGCCAAAAACATTCAGTACTTC. It specifies CASSPPSVAKNIQYF.

This clone was picked up a small number of times. This chain links TRBV10-3 with TRBJ2-7; 14 positions match TRBD2. Germline CDR1 reads ENHRY; CDR2 reads SYGVKD. V was pared by 10 bases and J by 7 bases, with 6 bases of the junction left unmatched. The CDR3 spans 13 residues. Written as DNA, the CDR3 is TGTGCCACCCTCGGGACTAGCGGGAGTGAGCAGTACTTC. It encodes CATLGTSGSEQYF.

The count of this clone is one. The chain couples TRBV7-3 to TRBJ1-5; a weak D match, TRBD1 (5 bases). V shed 1 base and J shed 4 bases, with 11 bases lying between them. Germline assignment: CDR1 SGHTA and CDR2 FQGTGA. The CDR3 totals 15 residues. The CDR3 DNA sequence: TGTGCCAGCAGCTTAATGGGGGGAGCGAATCAGCCCCAGCATTTT. Its translation is CASSLMGGANQPQHF.

This clone was detected only a few times. CDR3 sequence (DNA): TGTGCCAGCAGTGTCGAACAGGGCGGTGACGAGCAGTACTTC. The encoded protein is CASSVEQGGDEQYF. This chain joins TRBV2 and TRBJ2-7, with a tentative D call TRBD1 (6 bases). The V end lost 4 bases, the J end lost 5 bases, and 15 bases lay between the germline ends. The germline gives CDR1 SNHLY, CDR2 FYNNEI. CDR3 length equals 14 residues. The variable domain in full, completed from reference TRBV2 and TRBJ2-7, reads EPEVTQTPSHQVTQMGQEVILRCVPISNHLYFYWYRQILGQKVEFLVSFYNNEISEKSEIFDDQFSVERPDGSNFTLKIRSTKLEDSAMYFCASSVEQGGDEQYFGPGTRLTVT.

The CDR3, as DNA: TGTGCCAGCAGTCAAAGAGATAATTCACCCCTCCACTTT. Translated: CASSQRDNSPLHF. The chain couples TRBV27 to TRBJ1-6; D gene uncertain. The V end was cut by 5 bases, the J end by 5 bases, with 7 bases between. Germline lookup yields CDR1 MNHEY and CDR2 SMNVEV (reference sequence). The CDR3 spans 13 residues.

The CDR3 sequence: CASSPGQESPVYYGYTF. The CDR3 bases are TGTGCCAGCAGCCCGGGACAGGAAAGCCCGGTATACTATGGCTACACCTTC. The rearrangement uses TRBV9 and TRBJ1-2; 8 bases fit TRBD1. After removal of 4 bases from V and 3 bases from J, the junction contained 14 bases not matched to a gene. From germline, CDR1 is SGDLS and CDR2 YYNGEE. The CDR3 sequence is 17 residues long.

The chain is built from TRBV28 and TRBJ1-2; D may be TRBD1 (5 bases). Trimming left V 3 bases short and J 0 bases short, with 14 bases between. Germline V gene data show CDR1 as MDHEN and CDR2 as SYDVKM. The CDR3 has 16 residues. In nucleotides, the CDR3 is TGTGCCAGCAGTTTCCGGGTGGAGGGGACTAACTATGGCTACACCTTC. Its protein product is CASSFRVEGTNYGYTF.

The genes are TRBV7-2 and TRBJ1-5, with D perhaps TRBD1 (6 bases). Trimming pared 5 bases from V and 3 bases from J, leaving 14 bases between. Germline-derived CDR1 and CDR2 are SGHTA and FQGNSA. This CDR3 has 15 amino acids. The chain's CDR3 is CASSGQTGLNQPQHF. For the CDR3, the DNA is TGTGCCAGCAGCGGGCAGACAGGCCTCAATCAGCCCCAGCATTTT.

This chain links TRBV11-2 with TRBJ2-3; no definite D call. Germline V lookup: CDR1 SGHAT, CDR2 FQNNGV. V was trimmed by 1 base and J by 6 bases, leaving 14 bases between them. The CDR3 is 15 amino acids. The CDR3 sequence is CASSLGSYPADTQYF. The CDR3 DNA reads TGTGCCAGCAGCTTAGGGTCCTACCCCGCGGATACGCAGTATTTT.

The genes are TRBV9 and TRBJ2-1, with 8 bases identical to TRBD2. The V gene's germline CDR1 is SGDLS and CDR2 YYNGEE. The V segment lost 4 bases and the J segment 13 bases; nucleotides outside the gene matches: 16. The CDR3 length is 15 residues. The CDR3 region is CASSPDPQSGRSQFF. The CDR3 DNA reads TGTGCCAGCAGCCCAGACCCTCAAAGCGGGAGATCCCAGTTCTTC.

CDR3 in DNA: TGCGCCAGCAGCCAAACCCAACGGGGAGCGAATGCAGATACGCAGTATTTT. Its protein product is CASSQTQRGANADTQYF. V gene TRBV4-1 combines with J gene TRBJ2-3; tentatively, D is TRBD2 (5 bases). V was trimmed by 2 bases and J by 4 bases, leaving 19 bases between them. The CDR3 runs to 17 residues. In germline, CDR1 is MGHRA, CDR2 YSYEKL.

The gene calls are TRBV7-3 and TRBJ2-3; 11 nucleotides align to TRBD2. V lost 2 bases, J lost 4 bases, and 5 bases stayed unmatched. This CDR3 spans 16 amino acids. Germline V CDR1 and CDR2: SGHTA, FQGTGA. The CDR3 protein is CASSLGLAGGADTQYF. CDR3 sequence (DNA): TGTGCCAGCAGCTTAGGGCTAGCGGGAGGAGCAGATACGCAGTATTTT.

This chain joins TRBV28 and TRBJ1-2; D is perhaps TRBD1 (5 bases). Trimming stripped 10 bases from V and 6 bases from J, with 24 bases between. The CDR3 has 15 residues. Germline loops: CDR1 MDHEN, CDR2 SYDVKM. The CDR3 DNA reads TGTGCCACTTCCGTTGGGGCCGGTCGTTTGGATGGCTACACCTTC. It translates to CATSVGAGRLDGYTF.

This clone was seen more than once but under ten times. V and J are TRBV6-1 and TRBJ2-5; 15 bases map to TRBD2. The CDR3 is 18 residues long. The junction had 11 bases not matched to a gene; V was cut back by 4 bases and J by 5 bases. Germline loops: CDR1 MNHNS, CDR2 SASEGT. The CDR3 is CASSVMPGLAGGRETQYF. The CDR3 DNA is TGTGCCAGCAGTGTTATGCCGGGACTAGCGGGAGGCAGGGAGACCCAGTACTTC.